What follows describes a single T cell receptor (beta chain). What it binds is unknown. The study ran its PCR with 60 Vbeta and 13 Jbeta primers. This table comes from immunoSEQ multiplex PCR, and its TCRdb copy is limited to in-frame clones, with some not included. This sample yields around 200,000 clones, of which around 83% are seen a single time; roughly a tenth belongs to the top ten. This sample was included in a study of cytomegalovirus exposure and HLA in healthy donors. For the study at large: Within an early data release were roughly 90 million unique TCRs drawn from HLA-typed donors. Regarding the study as a whole: There were under 200 TCR beta chains listed as cytomegalovirus-associated. The presence/absence work took it that sequencing depth was about the same across donors.

The germline CDR1 and CDR2 sequences are KGHSH and LQKENI. This CDR3 has 17 amino acids. Trimming stripped 2 bases from V and 4 bases from J, with 18 bases between. The chain uses TRBV18 and TRBJ1-5, with D tentatively TRBD1 (5 bases). The sample taken for sequencing was PBMCs. The sequence was collected from a woman aged 45-59 years in good health and CMV-seropositive. CDR3 in DNA: TGTGCCAGCTCACCAGTTGGCGCCCGGGGGGGAAATCAGCCCCAGCATTTT. Encoded protein: CASSPVGARGGNQPQHF.